This T cell receptor beta chain was captured in a study of blood T cells in healthy people across ages. The CDR3 sequence is 15 residues long. Germline values: CDR1 DFQATT, CDR2 SNEGSKA (reference sequence). Primed by a sample-barcoded 5' primer and a J-beta primer mix, a second PCR proceeded for about 7 to 11 cycles. TCRdb redid the calling of the 5' RACE reads with MiXCR, one entry per CDR3 protein. The profile covers some 1.8 million distinct CDR3 sequences, with approximately 40% appearing a single time and roughly 24% taken by the ten largest. The source of this sequence is a human donor in good health. The V gene is TRBV20-1, the J gene TRBJ2-4; 8 bases match TRBD2. The J call may be mistaken, given a closer DNA end match to TRBJ2-7. The source material was blood. CDR3 sequence (DNA): TGCAGTGCTAGAGGACGGCGGGGGGCGTATTACGAGCAGTACTTC. Residues: CSARGRRGAYYEQYF.